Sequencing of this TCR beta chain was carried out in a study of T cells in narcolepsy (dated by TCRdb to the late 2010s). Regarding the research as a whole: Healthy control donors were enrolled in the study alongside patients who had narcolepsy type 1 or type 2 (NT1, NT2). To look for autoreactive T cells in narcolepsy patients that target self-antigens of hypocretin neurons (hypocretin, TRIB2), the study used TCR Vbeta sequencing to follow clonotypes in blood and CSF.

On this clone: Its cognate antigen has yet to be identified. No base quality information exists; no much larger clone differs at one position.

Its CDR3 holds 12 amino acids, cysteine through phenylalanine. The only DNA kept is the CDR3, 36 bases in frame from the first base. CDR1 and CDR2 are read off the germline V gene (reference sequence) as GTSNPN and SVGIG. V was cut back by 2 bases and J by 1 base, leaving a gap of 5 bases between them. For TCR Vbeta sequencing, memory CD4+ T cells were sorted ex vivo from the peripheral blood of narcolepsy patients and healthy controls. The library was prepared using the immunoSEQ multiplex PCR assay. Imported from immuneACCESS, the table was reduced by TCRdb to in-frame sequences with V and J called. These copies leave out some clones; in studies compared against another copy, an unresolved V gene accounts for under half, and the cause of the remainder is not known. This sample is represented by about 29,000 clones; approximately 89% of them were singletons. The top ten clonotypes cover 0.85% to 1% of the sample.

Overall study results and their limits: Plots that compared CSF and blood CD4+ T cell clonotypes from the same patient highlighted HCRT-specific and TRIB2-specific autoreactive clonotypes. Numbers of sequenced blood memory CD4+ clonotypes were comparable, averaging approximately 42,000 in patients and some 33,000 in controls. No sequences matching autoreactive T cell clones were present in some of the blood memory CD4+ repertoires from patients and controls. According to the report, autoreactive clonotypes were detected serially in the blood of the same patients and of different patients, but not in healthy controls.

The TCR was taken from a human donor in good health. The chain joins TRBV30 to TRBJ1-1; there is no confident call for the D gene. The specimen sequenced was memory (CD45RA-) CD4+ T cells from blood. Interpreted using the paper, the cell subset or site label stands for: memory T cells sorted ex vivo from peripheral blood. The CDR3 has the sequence CAWSPANTEAFF. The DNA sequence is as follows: TGTGCCTGGAGTCCAGCGAACACTGAAGCTTTCTTT.